The clone carrying this T cell receptor (beta chain) was recorded only once. Germline assignment: CDR1 MNHEY and CDR2 SVGAGI. This CDR3 contains 15 residues. The germline V and J ends were trimmed by 5 bases and 7 bases, with 20 bases remaining between them. Amplification used 60 Vbeta primers and 13 Jbeta primers. Sequenced by immunoSEQ multiplex PCR; TCRdb stores in-frame clones only, minus some. The sample yields roughly 100,000 clones, more than 75% seen once. The data are from a study of cytomegalovirus exposure and HLA in healthy donors. This clonotype was obtained from a woman between 18 and 30 years old in good health and CMV-seropositive. Sequenced: PBMCs. The V and J genes are TRBV6-5 and TRBJ1-2, with a possible D match to TRBD1 (6 bases). The CDR3 loop reads CASSKIQGAVSGYTF. The CDR3 region has the DNA TGTGCCAGCAGTAAGATACAGGGTGCGGTTTCTGGCTACACCTTC.